What follows are 28 T cell receptor beta chains derived from one specimen sequenced in a study of vaccination effects on CD4 cells after COVID-19. Data came from immunoSEQ multiplex PCR; TCRdb stores just in-frame clones and leaves some out. The table shows about 14,000 clones, with 72% occurring only once. Which antigens these TCRs recognize remains unknown. Sequencing followed a ViraFEST assay step that expanded antigen-specific CD4+ T cells with viral peptide pools. After more than 8 days in culture, the CD4+ T cells were isolated. The participants, recipients of two vaccine doses, got either BNT162b2 or mRNA-1273. The input for sequencing was CD4+ T cells from PBMCs cultured with SARS-CoV-2 spike peptides, taken after COVID-19 vaccination. These receptors were collected from a human donor who received a COVID-19 vaccine.

The chain is built from TRBV30 and TRBJ1-5; D not resolved. Germline V gene lookup returns CDR1 GTSNPN and CDR2 SVGIG (reference sequence). The CDR3 is made up of 12 amino acids. Trimming took 1 base from V and 10 from J, leaving 11 bases between them. The CDR3 DNA sequence: TGTGCCTGGAGTGCTCCCGGGAGTCCCCAGCATTTT. Amino acids: CAWSAPGSPQHF. Complete variable domain (other parts from reference TRBV30 and TRBJ1-5): SQTIHQWPATLVQPVGSPLSLECTVEGTSNPNLYWYRQAAGRGLQLLFYSVGIGQISSEVPQNLSASRPQDRQFILSSKKLLLSDSGFYLCAWSAPGSPQHFGDGTRLSIL.

This clone occurred once. The rearrangement links TRBV2 to TRBJ1-2; D is unresolved. V dropped 5 bases and J dropped 8 bases, with 12 bases sitting between them. Germline V gives CDR1 SNHLY, CDR2 FYNNEI. The CDR3 totals 12 residues. Here the CDR3 reads CASSPGSRGYTF. Written as DNA, the CDR3 is TGTGCCAGCAGTCCGGGGTCTAGAGGCTACACCTTC.

This clone was detected only once. V and J are TRBV5-1 and TRBJ2-7; D is possibly TRBD2 (5 bases). The V end was cut by 4 bases, the J end by 3 bases, with 11 bases between. This CDR3 is 13 amino acids long. Germline CDR1 reads SGHRS; CDR2 reads YFSETQ. DNA for the CDR3: TGCGCCAGCAGCCCCCGGACTCACTACGAGCAGTACTTC. Translation gives CASSPRTHYEQYF.

This chain joins TRBV14 and TRBJ2-7; D possibly corresponds to TRBD2 (6 bases). Germline V gene data show CDR1 as SGHDN and CDR2 as FVKESK. The CDR3 length is 15 residues. Trimming took off 1 base at V and 3 bases at J, with 13 bases between the two ends. In DNA, the CDR3 is TGTGCCAGCAGCCAAGCGCGGGGCCTGAGCTACGAGCAGTACTTC. Residues: CASSQARGLSYEQYF.

V and J are TRBV30 and TRBJ1-5; TRBD1 aligns across 9 bases. The CDR3 loop spans 16 amino acids. Germline loops: CDR1 GTSNPN, CDR2 SVGIG (reference sequence). The junction had 9 bases not matched to a gene; V was cut back by 2 bases and J by 4 bases. For the CDR3, the DNA is TGTGCCTGGAGTACCCCCGGGACAGGGTTTAATCAGCCCCAGCATTTT. Protein: CAWSTPGTGFNQPQHF.

This clone was counted a few times. The rearrangement joins TRBV10-3 to TRBJ1-4; D unresolved. Germline V CDR1 and CDR2: ENHRY, SYGVKD. Between the trimmed V and J ends, which lost 6 bases and 3 bases, there was a span of 8 bases. The CDR3 runs 13 residues. The CDR3 here is CAIRLRPNEKLFF. The CDR3 DNA follows: TGTGCCATCAGGCTGCGACCTAATGAAAAACTGTTTTTT.

The chain carries TRBV9 and TRBJ2-5; a weak D match, TRBD2 (5 bases). The germline V and J ends were trimmed by 0 bases and 5 bases, with 23 bases remaining between them. Germline V lookup: CDR1 SGDLS, CDR2 YYNGEE. CDR3 length: 18 amino acids. CDR3 region: CASSVGGMGTRSGETQYF. The DNA for the CDR3 is TGTGCCAGCAGCGTAGGGGGTATGGGTACTCGTTCGGGGGAGACCCAGTACTTC.

The V and J genes are TRBV28 and TRBJ2-1, with TRBD1 as a possible D gene (5 bases). CDR3 length: 16 amino acids. V gave up 6 bases and J gave up 1 base, with 16 bases separating them. From germline, CDR1 is MDHEN and CDR2 SYDVKM. The CDR3 here is CASSPPGRVSYNEQFF. Written as DNA, the CDR3 is TGTGCCAGCAGCCCTCCCGGCAGGGTGTCCTACAATGAGCAGTTCTTC.

The V gene is TRBV5-1, the J gene TRBJ1-1; 8 bases fit TRBD1. Losses at the gene ends were 4 bases for V and 3 bases for J; bases not matched to a gene: 5. Germline loops: CDR1 SGHRS, CDR2 YFSETQ. CDR3 length: 14 residues. CDR3 coding DNA: TGCGCCAGCAGCGGACAGGGTTTGCACACTGAAGCTTTCTTT. This gives the protein CASSGQGLHTEAFF.

This sequence joins TRBV6-1 and TRBJ1-1; TRBD1 might be the D (6 bases). Per the germline V gene, CDR1 is MNHNS and CDR2 is SASEGT. This CDR3 comprises 13 residues. Trimming cost V 3 bases and J 8 bases, with 13 bases left between them. The CDR3 loop reads CASSEGGGLEAFF. The CDR3 region has the DNA TGTGCCAGCAGTGAGGGAGGGGGGCTCGAAGCTTTCTTT.

V gene TRBV28 combines with J gene TRBJ2-1, with D possibly matching TRBD1 (6 bases). The germline gives CDR1 MDHEN, CDR2 SYDVKM. The CDR3 loop spans 13 amino acids. The V end was cut by 7 bases, the J end by 7 bases, with 14 bases between. This chain's CDR3 is CASTSDRWNEQFF. The CDR3 bases are TGTGCCAGCACTTCAGACAGGTGGAATGAGCAGTTCTTC.

There are a few counts of this clone. This chain uses TRBV6-5 with TRBJ2-1; 9 nucleotides agree with TRBD1. Germline values: CDR1 MNHEY, CDR2 SVGAGI. J lost 2 bases, V lost 6 bases, and 5 bases had no gene match. The CDR3 has 15 residues. The CDR3 region has the DNA TGTGCCAGCAGGGATACAGGGGGCCCCTACAATGAGCAGTTCTTC. This sequence encodes CASRDTGGPYNEQFF.

Sample share makes this clone medium-sized. This sequence joins TRBV5-1 and TRBJ2-7; no reliable D call. The CDR3 has 14 residues. V lost 4 bases and J lost 4, with 15 bases in between. Germline CDR1 and CDR2: SGHRS and YFSETQ. CDR3 region: CASSPTALSYEQYF. CDR3 bases: TGCGCCAGCAGCCCTACGGCCTTAAGTTACGAGCAGTACTTC.

The V and J genes are TRBV19 and TRBJ1-5; D remains unclear. The CDR3 is made up of 16 amino acids. Germline values: CDR1 LNHDA, CDR2 SQIVND (reference sequence). Trimming removed 5 bases at V and 3 bases at J, with 17 bases between. The CDR3 protein is CASSGWGELFNQPQHF. Here the CDR3 DNA reads TGTGCCAGTAGTGGCTGGGGAGAACTATTCAATCAGCCCCAGCATTTT.

The chain links TRBV19 to TRBJ1-5; D is unclear. Germline V CDR1 and CDR2: LNHDA, SQIVND (reference sequence). V was clipped by 4 bases and J by 7 bases, with 14 bases between them. The CDR3 runs to 14 residues. For the CDR3, the DNA is TGTGCCAGTAGTAACGTCCGAGGGAACCAGCCCCAGCATTTT. It is translated as CASSNVRGNQPQHF.

V is TRBV6-6 and J is TRBJ1-5, with 8 nucleotides matching TRBD1. Germline trimming cut 6 bases from V and 4 bases from J; bases unmatched to any gene: 5. CDR3 length: 14 residues. Germline-derived CDR1 and CDR2 are MNHNY and SVGAGI (reference sequence). The CDR3 sequence is CASRQRQGNQPQHF. DNA for the CDR3: TGTGCCAGCAGACAAAGACAGGGGAATCAGCCCCAGCATTTT.

This clone is a singleton in its sample. The gene calls are TRBV11-2 and TRBJ1-2; TRBD1 is a possible D gene (5 bases). Per germline, CDR1 SGHAT and CDR2 FQNNGV. The CDR3 consists of 14 residues. V was pared by 1 base and J by 2 bases, with 8 bases between. CDR3 region: CASSLGGQNYGYTF. CDR3 nucleotide sequence: TGTGCCAGCAGCTTAGGGGGCCAGAACTATGGCTACACCTTC.

The gene calls are TRBV11-2 and TRBJ2-1; 10 nucleotides line up with TRBD2. Trimming removed 4 bases from V and 13 bases from J; junction bases left unmatched: 7. CDR3 size: 13 residues. The V gene's germline CDR1 is SGHAT and CDR2 FQNNGV. CDR3 protein: CASSSASGGTQFF. In DNA, the CDR3 is TGTGCCAGCAGCTCCGCTAGCGGGGGAACACAGTTCTTC.

This chain joins TRBV6-1 and TRBJ1-5, with D maybe TRBD1 (5 bases). The CDR3 has 15 residues. From germline, CDR1 is MNHNS and CDR2 SASEGT. V gave up 1 base and J gave up 0 bases, with 7 bases separating them. The CDR3, as DNA: TGTGCCAGCAGTGAAGGGGGACCTAGCAATCAGCCCCAGCATTTT. Its protein is CASSEGGPSNQPQHF.

This clone has just a few counts. The chain links TRBV2 to TRBJ2-7; 8 bases fit TRBD2. Trimming cost V 8 bases and J 4 bases; bases outside gene matches: 10. The CDR3 sequence is 14 residues long. Germline V gene data show CDR1 as SNHLY and CDR2 as FYNNEI. As DNA, the CDR3 is TGTGCCAGCCGAAGGCGGGAGGCTGAATACGAGCAGTACTTC. Translated: CASRRREAEYEQYF. The full variable domain, with the rest looked up from reference TRBV2 and TRBJ2-7, is EPEVTQTPSHQVTQMGQEVILRCVPISNHLYFYWYRQILGQKVEFLVSFYNNEISEKSEIFDDQFSVERPDGSNFTLKIRSTKLEDSAMYFCASRRREAEYEQYFGPGTRLTVT.

This clone is categorized as medium-sized. The chain joins TRBV5-1 to TRBJ1-1, with D tentatively TRBD1 (5 bases). V was cut by 0 bases and J by 2 bases, with 26 bases left in between. This CDR3 has 20 amino acids. The germline V gene has CDR1 SGHRS and CDR2 YFSETQ. The CDR3 DNA is TGCGCCAGCAGCTTGGGGGGTAACTTAGGGAGTGGGGCCTCCAACACTGAAGCTTTCTTT. It specifies CASSLGGNLGSGASNTEAFF.

The chain is built from TRBV6-2 or TRBV6-3 and TRBJ2-7; D unclear. CDR1 is MNHEY, CDR2 SVGEGT, per germline. The CDR3 spans 16 residues. Trimming shortened V by 3 bases and J by 0 bases, and 15 bases separated the two germline ends. The CDR3, as DNA: TGTGCCAGCAGTTATACGGGCCGGTCTAGCTCCTACGAGCAGTACTTC. Translation gives CASSYTGRSSSYEQYF.

The gene calls are TRBV6-2 or TRBV6-3 and TRBJ2-2; D not certain. V shed 0 bases and J shed 3 bases, with 20 bases lying between them. This CDR3 region has 19 residues. Per the germline V gene, CDR1 is MNHEY and CDR2 is SVGEGT. The CDR3 protein is CASSYSIDPAASDTGELFF. In nucleotides, the CDR3 is TGTGCCAGCAGTTACTCGATCGATCCTGCCGCCTCCGACACCGGGGAGCTGTTTTTT.

This clone was picked up a small number of times. The genes are TRBV6-1 and TRBJ1-3; 7 bases agree with TRBD1. Germline V lookup: CDR1 MNHNS, CDR2 SASEGT. J lost 0 bases, V lost 5 bases, and 4 bases had no gene match. This CDR3 is 15 amino acids long. CDR3 sequence reads: CASSFDRASGNTIYF. CDR3 nucleotide sequence: TGTGCCAGCAGTTTCGACAGGGCCTCTGGAAACACCATATATTTT.

This rearrangement joins TRBV7-2 to TRBJ2-3; D is possibly TRBD2 (6 bases). This CDR3 comprises 15 residues. Germline V CDR1 and CDR2: SGHTA, FQGNSA. The ends were cut back, 8 bases at V and 0 bases at J, with 15 bases in the middle. Written as DNA, the CDR3 is TGTGCCAGCCGAAGGTGGGGGGATAGCACAGATACGCAGTATTTT. Translating it yields CASRRWGDSTDTQYF.

With respect to this clone: This sample includes further DNA sequences coding for the same CDR3. This chain joins TRBV5-1 and TRBJ2-5; D is unclear. Per germline, CDR1 SGHRS and CDR2 YFSETQ. V lost 0 bases, J lost 1 base, and 1 base lay in between. The CDR3 consists of 12 residues. For the CDR3, the DNA is TGCGCCAGCAGCTTGGGCCAAGAGACCCAGTACTTC. Encoded protein: CASSLGQETQYF.

V usage is TRBV18 and J usage is TRBJ1-3; no reliable D call. The CDR3 has 14 amino acids. Germline loops: CDR1 KGHSH, CDR2 LQKENI. Trimming removed 4 bases at V and 0 bases at J, with 7 bases between. The CDR3 region is CASSLEISGNTIYF. CDR3 DNA: TGTGCCAGCTCACTGGAGATCTCTGGAAACACCATATATTTT.

CDR3 loop: CASSFQGATGNTIYF. The CDR3 DNA sequence: TGTGCCAGCAGTTTCCAGGGCGCCACTGGAAACACCATATATTTT. This chain connects TRBV6-5 to TRBJ1-3; tentatively, D is TRBD1 (5 bases). The ends were cut back, 4 bases at V and 2 bases at J, with 12 bases in the middle. CDR1 MNHEY and CDR2 SVGAGI come from the germline V gene. The length of the CDR3 is 15 residues.